This T cell receptor beta chain was recovered during a study of low-dose radiotherapy and immunotherapy resistance in tumors. At the level of the study: Treatment of Cohort 1 consisted of 0.5 Gy per fraction every 2 weeks, adding up to 6.5 Gy. Fractions of 1 Gy went to Cohort 2 every two weeks, for 13 Gy over 26 weeks. Intravenous ipilimumab 1 mg/kg every six weeks was given with nivolumab 240 mg every two weeks.

The time point denotes: after trial treatment. As to treatment: LDRT plus nivolumab, ipilimumab, low-dose cyclophosphamide and aspirin (RACIN trial). TRAV- and TRBV-specific primers primed first-strand cDNA, covering alpha and beta chains. TCRs were put through 20 PCR cycles of amplification with Phusion. A constant-region primer and the V-primer adapter served as the primer pair. mRNA isolates were amplified via in vitro transcription. One entry per CDR3 protein results from TCRdb running MiXCR on the reads. The sample has approximately 84,000 distinct CDR3 sequences, around 17% seen once; the top ten hold approximately 1.5%. In its sample, this clonotype was seen many times. CDR1 and CDR2 from the germline V gene are SGHNT and YYREEE (reference sequence). The CDR3 has 15 residues. V shed 4 bases, J shed 4 bases, and the junction held 4 bases outside the gene matches.

This clonotype was sampled from a male donor with prostate cancer. The starting material was PBMCs, obtained after low-dose radiotherapy plus immunotherapy. V usage is TRBV5-4 and J usage is TRBJ2-2, with 10 bases aligning to TRBD1. CDR3 in DNA: TGTGCCAGCAGCCCGGGACAGGGGCTCACCGGGGAGCTGTTTTTT. Residues: CASSPGQGLTGELFF.